The source of this T cell receptor beta chain is a study of blood T cell repertoires in COVID-19. Overall study context: Specimens from acute and convalescent COVID-19 originated in the United States, Italy and Spain.

Germline V CDR1 and CDR2: KGHDR, SFDVKD. The length of the CDR3 is 14 residues. J was trimmed by 11 bases and V by 9 bases; bases with no gene match: 13. This clone has a handful of counts. Original processing methods: Using reference gene primer amplification, nucleated cell counts were estimated. Here immunoSEQ multiplex PCR was the method, and the copy in TCRdb shows in-frame clones only, minus some. V and J calls and clone size are given by that table; D and trimming were obtained from the DNA. The table has 300,000 to 400,000 clones, 70% to 90% seen once; the top ten hold 2.5% to 3.5%. Sequenced material: peripheral blood. The sequence came from a human donor in a cohort sampled during active COVID-19. The genes are TRBV24-1 and TRBJ1-1; 11 bases line up with TRBD1. CDR3 nucleotides: TGTGCCACCGAAAACGAGGGGACAGGGGGATCGGCTTTCTTT. Amino acid sequence: CATENEGTGGSAFF.